A selection of T cell receptor beta chains follows, all from one sample in a study of shared clonotypes between healthy human individuals. Generated by immunoSEQ multiplex PCR, the TCRdb table keeps only in-frame clones and is missing some. The sample holds 2 million to 3 million clones, over 85% seen once. Sequencing used naive CD4+ T cells from PBMCs. These receptors were taken from a man aged 18-30 years in good health. Some clones in this sample may be carry-over from other donors' samples. Each CDR3 is given with its conserved first and last residue. Each record gives: clone size, J gene, V gene, D gene, CDR3 protein, CDR3 DNA. A D gene is named only where the DNA matches it firmly. Rows may omit the clone size; those that give it use once, few, many or a size class.

size: .
J: TRBJ2-1
V: TRBV6-6
D: TRBD1
CDR3: CASRPPGQRYNEQFF
DNA: TGTGCCAGCAGGCCTCCGGGACAGCGGTACAATGAGCAGTTCTTC

size: .
J: TRBJ1-1
V: TRBV28
D: .
CDR3: CASSLVASRGGYTEAFF
DNA: TGTGCCAGCAGTTTAGTCGCTAGTCGGGGCGGGTATACTGAAGCTTTCTTT

size: .
J: TRBJ2-1
V: TRBV4-1
D: .
CDR3: CASSQLNEQFF
DNA: TGCGCCAGCAGCCAGCTGAATGAGCAGTTCTTC

size: .
J: TRBJ2-1
V: TRBV20-1
D: TRBD1
CDR3: CSAQGDEQFF
DNA: TGCAGTGCACAGGGGGATGAGCAGTTCTTC

size: .
J: TRBJ2-2
V: TRBV2
D: TRBD2
CDR3: CASRGDLNTGELFF
DNA: TGTGCCAGTCGGGGGGATTTGAACACCGGGGAGCTGTTTTTT

size: .
J: TRBJ1-4
V: TRBV11-2
D: .
CDR3: CASSQTTNEKLFF
DNA: TGTGCCAGCAGCCAGACTACTAATGAAAAACTGTTTTTT

size: .
J: TRBJ2-2
V: TRBV5-4
D: TRBD1
CDR3: CASRRRTGELNTGELFF
DNA: TGTGCCAGCAGGCGGCGGACAGGTGAACTCAACACCGGGGAGCTGTTTTTT

size: .
J: TRBJ2-5
V: TRBV7-8
D: .
CDR3: CASSYRLETQYF
DNA: TGTGCCAGCAGCTACAGGTTAGAGACCCAGTACTTC

size: once
J: TRBJ1-4
V: TRBV30
D: .
CDR3: CAWRARTVWPEKLFF
DNA: TGTGCCTGGAGGGCAAGGACAGTATGGCCTGAAAAACTGTTTTTT

size: .
J: TRBJ1-5
V: TRBV19
D: TRBD1
CDR3: CASRSGGGQPQHF
DNA: TGTGCCAGTCGATCAGGGGGGGGTCAGCCCCAGCATTTT

size: .
J: TRBJ2-7
V: TRBV27
D: TRBD2
CDR3: CASSWRASGRAYEQYF
DNA: TGTGCCAGCAGCTGGAGAGCTAGCGGGAGGGCCTACGAGCAGTACTTC

size: .
J: TRBJ2-3
V: TRBV6-1
D: TRBD1
CDR3: CASSQGQDTGTDTQYF
DNA: TGTGCCAGCAGTCAAGGACAGGACACCGGCACAGATACGCAGTATTTT

size: .
J: TRBJ1-1
V: TRBV18
D: .
CDR3: CASSPKENTEAFF
DNA: TGTGCCAGCTCTCCCAAAGAGAACACTGAAGCTTTCTTT

size: .
J: TRBJ2-2
V: TRBV15
D: TRBD1
CDR3: CATSRDRGSGELFF
DNA: TGTGCCACCAGCAGGGACAGGGGGTCGGGGGAGCTGTTTTTT

size: .
J: TRBJ2-7
V: TRBV29-1
D: .
CDR3: CSVEQTKGYEQYF
DNA: TGCAGCGTTGAACAGACTAAGGGCTACGAGCAGTACTTC

size: .
J: TRBJ2-3
V: TRBV27
D: .
CDR3: CASQQGRATDTQYF
DNA: TGTGCCAGCCAACAGGGGAGGGCCACAGATACGCAGTATTTT

size: few
J: TRBJ1-1
V: TRBV2
D: .
CDR3: CASSDMGHRNTEAFF
DNA: TGTGCCAGCAGTGACATGGGACACCGGAACACTGAAGCTTTCTTT

size: once
J: TRBJ2-1
V: TRBV25-1
D: .
CDR3: CASSAMGRQFF
DNA: TGTGCCAGCAGTGCCATGGGACGGCAGTTCTTC

size: .
J: TRBJ2-7
V: TRBV9
D: TRBD2
CDR3: CASSVTSGPTYEQYF
DNA: TGTGCCAGCAGCGTCACTAGCGGTCCGACCTACGAGCAGTACTTC

size: .
J: TRBJ2-3
V: TRBV7-9
D: .
CDR3: CASSADRIWTDTQYF
DNA: TGTGCCAGCAGCGCCGACAGGATATGGACAGATACGCAGTATTTT

size: .
J: TRBJ1-1
V: TRBV6-6
D: .
CDR3: CASSRAGVTEAFF
DNA: TGTGCCAGCAGTCGCGCAGGGGTCACTGAAGCTTTCTTT

size: .
J: TRBJ2-5
V: TRBV6-1
D: TRBD1
CDR3: CASYGWGTGQETQYF
DNA: TGTGCCAGCTACGGTTGGGGGACAGGGCAAGAGACCCAGTACTTC

size: .
J: TRBJ1-1
V: TRBV2
D: .
CDR3: CASSEGESNTEAFF
DNA: TGTGCCAGCAGTGAAGGAGAGTCGAACACTGAAGCTTTCTTT

size: .
J: TRBJ2-1
V: TRBV5-1
D: .
CDR3: CASGLKYEQFF
DNA: TGCGCCAGCGGATTAAAATATGAGCAGTTCTTC

size: .
J: TRBJ1-5
V: TRBV18
D: .
CDR3: CASSPVGGYSNQPQHF
DNA: TGTGCCAGCTCACCAGTCGGCGGCTATAGCAATCAGCCCCAGCATTTT